These 8 T cell receptor beta chains came from one sample sequenced in a study of cytomegalovirus exposure and HLA in healthy donors. Produced via immunoSEQ multiplex PCR; TCRdb's table is partial and in-frame only. There are almost 200,000 clones in the sample; 80% to 90% occur only once, and 0.95% to 1.5% lies in the top ten. The source material was PBMCs. The receptor set was obtained from a woman aged 25 to 39 in good health and CMV-seronegative.

This clone was detected only a few times. The rearrangement links TRBV19 to TRBJ1-5; D gene uncertain. Trimming shortened V by 5 bases and J by 0 bases, and 8 bases separated the two germline ends. The germline V gene has CDR1 LNHDA and CDR2 SQIVND (reference sequence). CDR3 length equals 14 residues. The CDR3 spells CASSPPISNQPQHF. The CDR3 DNA is TGTGCCAGTAGTCCTCCTATTAGCAATCAGCCCCAGCATTTT.

The chain employs TRBV2 and TRBJ1-1; D ambiguous. With 6 bases removed from V and 10 bases from J, the gap between germline ends came to 15 bases. Germline lookup yields CDR1 SNHLY and CDR2 FYNNEI. This CDR3 spans 12 amino acids. The CDR3 protein is CASSYGEFVAFF. In DNA form, the CDR3 reads TGTGCCAGCAGCTACGGGGAATTCGTAGCTTTCTTT.

This rearrangement joins TRBV7-9 to TRBJ2-5; a possible D gene is TRBD1 (5 bases). CDR3 length: 14 residues. The V end was cut by 5 bases, the J end by 2 bases, with 12 bases between. The germline V gene encodes CDR1 SEHNR and CDR2 FQNEAQ (reference sequence). CDR3 in amino acids: CASSLDSVQETQYF. The CDR3 DNA follows: TGTGCCAGCAGCCTCGACAGCGTTCAAGAGACCCAGTACTTC.

This chain joins TRBV27 and TRBJ1-5; D is unresolved. The CDR3 totals 18 residues. Germline V gene sequence: CDR1 MNHEY, CDR2 SMNVEV (reference sequence). Trimming took 4 bases from V and 3 from J, leaving 22 bases between them. The DNA of the CDR3 is TGTGCCAGCAGTTATGTAGAGGCGATAGGACGGGACAATCAGCCCCAGCATTTT. Translating it yields CASSYVEAIGRDNQPQHF.

The CDR3 coding sequence is TGCGCCAGCAGCCCGGGACTTGACTACGAGCAGTACTTC. This gives the protein CASSPGLDYEQYF. This chain connects TRBV5-1 to TRBJ2-7, with D possibly matching TRBD2 (6 bases). This CDR3 has 13 residues. V lost 4 bases, J lost 3 bases, and 11 bases lay in between. Germline assignment: CDR1 SGHRS and CDR2 YFSETQ.

The table lists this clone with a few counts. V usage is TRBV5-4 and J usage is TRBJ2-2; TRBD2 agrees at 11 bases. Per germline, CDR1 SGHNT and CDR2 YYREEE (reference sequence). This CDR3 is 15 amino acids long. J gave up 6 bases and V 1 base, and 2 bases lay outside the gene matches. Written as DNA, the CDR3 is TGTGCCAGCAGCTTGACTAGCGGGAGATCCGGGGAGCTGTTTTTT. Translated: CASSLTSGRSGELFF.

The V gene is TRBV5-6, the J gene TRBJ2-3, with D possibly being TRBD1 (6 bases). V was cut by 2 bases and J by 3 bases, with 16 bases left in between. The CDR3 extends over 16 amino acids. Germline CDR1 and CDR2: SGHDT and YYEEEE. The CDR3 sequence is CASSFYGGSATDTQYF. CDR3 DNA sequence: TGTGCCAGCAGCTTCTATGGGGGCTCGGCAACAGATACGCAGTATTTT.

The gene calls are TRBV6-1 and TRBJ2-5; D perhaps matches TRBD1 (6 bases). Germline V gives CDR1 MNHNS, CDR2 SASEGT. This CDR3 spans 14 amino acids. The V end lost 6 bases, the J end lost 5 bases, and 16 bases lay between the germline ends. CDR3 protein: CASSRQVAVETQYF. The CDR3 region has the DNA TGTGCCAGCAGCCGACAGGTGGCGGTTGAGACCCAGTACTTC.